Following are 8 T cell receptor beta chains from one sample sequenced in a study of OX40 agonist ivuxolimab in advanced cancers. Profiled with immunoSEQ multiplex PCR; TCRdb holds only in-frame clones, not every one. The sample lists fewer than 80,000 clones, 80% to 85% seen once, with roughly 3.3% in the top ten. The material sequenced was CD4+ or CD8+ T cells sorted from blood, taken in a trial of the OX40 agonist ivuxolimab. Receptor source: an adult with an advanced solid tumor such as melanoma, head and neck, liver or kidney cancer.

The CDR3 coding sequence is TGTGCCAGTAGTATTAGATTAGGCCCTGACAATGAGCAGTTCTTC. It yields the protein CASSIRLGPDNEQFF. This chain joins TRBV19 and TRBJ2-1; D remains ambiguous. There are 15 residues in the CDR3. CDR1 and CDR2 from the germline V gene are LNHDA and SQIVND (reference sequence). Trimming shortened V by 3 bases and J by 5 bases, and 14 bases separated the two germline ends.

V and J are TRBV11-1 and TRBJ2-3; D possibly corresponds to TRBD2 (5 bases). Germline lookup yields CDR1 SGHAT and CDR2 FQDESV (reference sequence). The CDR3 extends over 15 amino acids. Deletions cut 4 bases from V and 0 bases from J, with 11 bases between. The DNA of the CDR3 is TGTGCCAGCAGCTCAACTCTAGCTAGCACAGATACGCAGTATTTT. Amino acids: CASSSTLASTDTQYF.

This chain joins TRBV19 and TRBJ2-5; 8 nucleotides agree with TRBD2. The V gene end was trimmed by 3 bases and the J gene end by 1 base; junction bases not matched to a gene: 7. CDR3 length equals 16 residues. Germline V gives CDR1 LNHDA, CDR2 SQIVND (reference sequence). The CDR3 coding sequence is TGTGCCAGTAGTATGGATAGCGGGGTCTTCCAAGAGACCCAGTACTTC. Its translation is CASSMDSGVFQETQYF.

Written as DNA, the CDR3 is TGTGCCAGTAGACTTAATAGGGACCGCCTCTCTGGAAACACCATATATTTT. This sequence encodes CASRLNRDRLSGNTIYF. The V call is TRBV19, the J call TRBJ1-3, with D perhaps matching TRBD1 (5 bases). The germline V gene has CDR1 LNHDA and CDR2 SQIVND (reference sequence). V was clipped by 6 bases and J by 0 bases, with 18 bases between them. The CDR3 runs 17 residues. The full variable domain, completed using reference TRBV19 and TRBJ1-3, is DGGITQSPKYLFRKEGQNVTLSCEQNLNHDAMYWYRQDPGQGLRLIYYSQIVNDFQKGDIAEGYSVSREKKESFPLTVTSAQKNPTAFYLCASRLNRDRLSGNTIYFGEGSWLTVV.

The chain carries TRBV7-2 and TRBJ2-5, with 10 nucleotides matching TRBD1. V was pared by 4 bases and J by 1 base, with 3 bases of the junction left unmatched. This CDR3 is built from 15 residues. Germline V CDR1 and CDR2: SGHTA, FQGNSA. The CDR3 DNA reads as TGTGCCAGCAGCTCTAGACAGGGGGCCCAAGAGACCCAGTACTTC. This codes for CASSSRQGAQETQYF. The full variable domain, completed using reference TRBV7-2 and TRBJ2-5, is GAGVSQSPSNKVTEKGKDVELRCDPISGHTALYWYRQSLGQGLEFLIYFQGNSAPDKSGLPSDRFSAERTGGSVSTLTIQRTQQEDSAVYLCASSSRQGAQETQYFGPGTRLLVL.

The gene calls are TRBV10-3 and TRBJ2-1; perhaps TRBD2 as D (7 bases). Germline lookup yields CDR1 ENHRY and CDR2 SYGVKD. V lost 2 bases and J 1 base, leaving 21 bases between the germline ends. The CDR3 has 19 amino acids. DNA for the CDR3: TGTGCCATCAGTGAGCACTCCGGGGGCGCGGGGGTTTCCTACAATGAGCAGTTCTTC. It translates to CAISEHSGGAGVSYNEQFF.

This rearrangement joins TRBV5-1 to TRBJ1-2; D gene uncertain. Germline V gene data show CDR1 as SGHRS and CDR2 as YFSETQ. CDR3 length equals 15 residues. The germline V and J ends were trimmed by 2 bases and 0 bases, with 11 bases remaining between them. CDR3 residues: CASSFGRTANYGYTF. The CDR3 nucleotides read TGCGCCAGCAGCTTTGGACGTACAGCTAACTATGGCTACACCTTC. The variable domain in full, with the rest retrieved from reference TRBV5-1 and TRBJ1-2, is KAGVTQTPRYLIKTRGQQVTLSCSPISGHRSVSWYQQTPGQGLQFLFEYFSETQRNKGNFPGRFSGRQFSNSRSEMNVSTLELGDSALYLCASSFGRTANYGYTFGSGTRLTVV.

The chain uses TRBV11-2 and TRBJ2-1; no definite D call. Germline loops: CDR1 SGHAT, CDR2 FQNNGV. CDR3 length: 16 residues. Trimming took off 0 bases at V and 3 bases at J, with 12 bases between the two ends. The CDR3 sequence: CASSLDLRKYYNEQFF. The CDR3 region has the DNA TGTGCCAGCAGCTTAGATCTGCGCAAGTACTACAATGAGCAGTTCTTC.